The 3 T cell receptor beta chains presented below share a single source sample, sequenced in a study of PD-1 blockade in classical Hodgkin lymphoma. Time point reported: cycle 4 day 1 (C4D1), after less than 7 weeks of nivolumab. Each patient relapsed following autologous stem cell transplantation, and prior brentuximab vedotin exposure differed. Thawed PBMCs were the source of CD4+ T cells, purified by magnetic negative selection. Clones were sequenced by immunoSEQ multiplex PCR, and TCRdb holds only the in-frame ones, with some missing. The table has about 9,700 clones, around 72% seen once; the top ten hold about 4.5%. Sample: CD4+ T cells from blood, taken before the fourth cycle of nivolumab. The receptor source for this set is a human donor with classical Hodgkin lymphoma.

The rearrangement uses TRBV9 and TRBJ2-1, with TRBD2 matching over 9 bases. This CDR3 has 16 residues. V gave up 3 bases and J gave up 0 bases; unmatched junction bases: 4. Germline assignment: CDR1 SGDLS and CDR2 YYNGEE. CDR3 coding DNA: TGTGCCAGCAGCGCTAGCGGGGAGAGCTCCTACAATGAGCAGTTCTTC. Protein product: CASSASGESSYNEQFF.

The J gene is TRBJ2-5, the V gene TRBV2; D perhaps matches TRBD2 (6 bases). From germline, CDR1 is SNHLY and CDR2 FYNNEI. V was shortened by 3 bases and J by 10 bases, with 18 bases between the two germline ends. This CDR3 comprises 14 residues. The CDR3 sequence is CASSDFGVAGHQYF. The CDR3 DNA reads TGTGCCAGCAGTGACTTCGGTGTTGCGGGGCACCAGTACTTC.

The rearrangement links TRBV28 to TRBJ2-5; D unresolved. V was shortened by 6 bases and J by 0 bases, with 14 bases between the two germline ends. CDR1 is MDHEN, CDR2 SYDVKM, per germline. The CDR3 runs 15 residues. As DNA, the CDR3 is TGTGCCAGCAGCCCTAATCGACCGTACCAAGAGACCCAGTACTTC. This codes for CASSPNRPYQETQYF.